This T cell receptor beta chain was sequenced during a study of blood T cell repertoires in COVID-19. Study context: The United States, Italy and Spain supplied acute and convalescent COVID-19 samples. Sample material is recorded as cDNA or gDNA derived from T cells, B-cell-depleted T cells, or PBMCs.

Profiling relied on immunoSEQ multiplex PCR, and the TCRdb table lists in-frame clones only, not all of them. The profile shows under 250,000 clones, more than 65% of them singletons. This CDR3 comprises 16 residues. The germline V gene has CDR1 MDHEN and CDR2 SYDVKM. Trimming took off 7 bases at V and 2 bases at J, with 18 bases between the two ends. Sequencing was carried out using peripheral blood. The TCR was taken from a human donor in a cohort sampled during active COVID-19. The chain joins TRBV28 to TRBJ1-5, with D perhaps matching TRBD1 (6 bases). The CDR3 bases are TGTGCCAGCACCTTAGGGGCGGGGGCGCGCAATCAGCCCCAGCATTTT. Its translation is CASTLGAGARNQPQHF. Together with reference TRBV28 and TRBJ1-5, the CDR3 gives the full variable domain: DVKVTQSSRYLVKRTGEKVFLECVQDMDHENMFWYRQDPGLGLRLIYFSYDVKMKEKGDIPEGYSVSREKKERFSLILESASTNQTSMYLCASTLGAGARNQPQHFGDGTRLSIL.